The 21 T cell receptor beta chains below were found in one sample sequenced in a study of Graves' ophthalmopathy and Graves' hyperthyroidism. The sequenced template was RNA, covering the TCR beta CDR3 region. RT-PCR was first run with HTBI primers, then multiplex PCR in a second round. TCRdb used MiXCR to reprocess the multiplex PCR reads, holding one entry per CDR3 protein. Among approximately 640,000 distinct CDR3 sequences listed, 35% to 50% were seen once. Sequenced input: peripheral blood. The receptors were sampled from an adult man with Graves' ophthalmopathy.

This clonotype showed up many times. The rearrangement links TRBV12-3 or TRBV12-4 to TRBJ1-2; D uncertain. This CDR3 has 14 residues. Trimming shortened V by 2 bases and J by 14 bases, and 21 bases separated the two germline ends. CDR3 in amino acids: CASSLTPARGYPTF. CDR3 DNA: TGTGCCAGCAGTTTAACCCCGGCCCGAGGATATCCTACCTTC.

V and J are TRBV3-1 and TRBJ2-5; TRBD2 agrees at 11 bases. The CDR3 consists of 16 residues. Germline V gene data show CDR1 as LGHDT and CDR2 as YNNKEL (reference sequence). With 0 bases clipped from V and 1 base from J, the junction kept 1 base outside the gene matches. The CDR3 sequence is CASSQEGLAVQETQYF. For the CDR3, the DNA is TGTGCCAGCAGCCAAGAGGGACTAGCGGTCCAAGAGACCCAGTACTTC.

The genes are TRBV19 and TRBJ1-1, with D possibly TRBD1 on 5 matching bases. Trimming took 8 bases from V and 4 from J, leaving 14 bases between them. CDR3 size: 13 residues. The germline CDR1 and CDR2 sequences are LNHDA and SQIVND (reference sequence). The CDR3 DNA reads as TGTGCCAGTGCTGCAACAGGTCTCACTGAAGCTTTCTTT. Protein sequence: CASAATGLTEAFF. Supplemented by reference TRBV19 and TRBJ1-1, the full variable domain reads DGGITQSPKYLFRKEGQNVTLSCEQNLNHDAMYWYRQDPGQGLRLIYYSQIVNDFQKGDIAEGYSVSREKKESFPLTVTSAQKNPTAFYLCASAATGLTEAFFGQGTRLTVV.

This sequence joins TRBV7-8 and TRBJ1-5; 8 bases line up with TRBD1. The length of the CDR3 is 16 residues. With 8 bases clipped from V and 1 base from J, the junction kept 10 bases outside the gene matches. In germline, CDR1 is SGHVS, CDR2 FQNEAQ. The CDR3 sequence: CASLGTGGSSNQPQHF. CDR3 in DNA: TGTGCCAGCTTGGGAACAGGGGGATCGAGCAATCAGCCCCAGCATTTT.

This clonotype was seen many times. V is TRBV19 and J is TRBJ1-5; D is ambiguous. Germline V gives CDR1 LNHDA, CDR2 SQIVND (reference sequence). Trimming pared 1 base from V and 3 bases from J, leaving 10 bases between. The CDR3 is 15 amino acids. CDR3 nucleotides: TGTGCCAGTAGTATAGGTGCCAGCCCCAATCAGCCCCAGCATTTT. The encoded protein is CASSIGASPNQPQHF.

This clonotype was picked up many times. The chain links TRBV19 to TRBJ2-2; possibly TRBD1 for D (6 bases). CDR3 size: 15 residues. Germline CDR1 and CDR2: LNHDA and SQIVND (reference sequence). Trimming pared 8 bases from V and 7 bases from J, leaving 20 bases between. CDR3: CASSPAQGRGGELFF. The CDR3, as DNA: TGTGCCAGTTCACCGGCACAGGGACGGGGCGGGGAGCTGTTTTTT.

V gene TRBV10-3 combines with J gene TRBJ2-2; D is undetermined. The CDR3 has 10 amino acids. Germline values: CDR1 ENHRY, CDR2 SYGVKD. The CDR3 DNA is TGTGCAGGTGGGACCGGGGAGCTGTTTTTT. Translated, it gives CAGGTGELFF.

This clonotype was seen many times. The rearrangement uses TRBV20-1 and TRBJ1-2, with D hard to call. Trimming cost V 3 bases and J 5 bases, with 13 bases left between them. The CDR3 consists of 13 residues. In germline, CDR1 is DFQATT, CDR2 SNEGSKA (reference sequence). For the CDR3, the DNA is TGCAGTGCTAGGCAGCAGGTAGATTATGGCTACACCTTC. This sequence encodes CSARQQVDYGYTF.

The chain combines TRBV2 with TRBJ2-5, with 7 bases aligning to TRBD1. The CDR3 totals 14 residues. Per germline, CDR1 SNHLY and CDR2 FYNNEI. The V and J ends lost 6 bases and 1 base, in that order; junction bases with no gene match: 5. The CDR3 loop reads CASRLGTAQETQYF. DNA of the CDR3: TGTGCCAGCAGGCTTGGGACAGCCCAAGAGACCCAGTACTTC.

This clonotype showed up many times. The chain carries TRBV12-3 or TRBV12-4 and TRBJ1-6, with D unclear. The CDR3 runs 12 residues. V dropped 7 bases and J dropped 10 bases, with 11 bases sitting between them. The CDR3 coding sequence is TGTGCCAGCACCATCCAGCCCTCACCCCTCCACTTT. It translates to CASTIQPSPLHF.

Concerning this clonotype itself: A much larger clone lies a single base off, so this may be a read error. This sequence joins TRBV10-3 and TRBJ1-5; unclear D gene. From germline, CDR1 is ENHRY and CDR2 SYGVKD. CDR3 length: 14 amino acids. The CDR3 reads CASSYRGQHQPQHF. The CDR3, as DNA: TGTGCCAGCAGTTACCGTGGGCAGCATCAGCCCCAGCATTTT.

This clonotype was seen repeatedly, ten times or more. This chain's CDR3 is CASSLNGVNTEAFF. Written as DNA, the CDR3 is TGTGCCAGCAGCTTGAACGGGGTGAACACTGAAGCTTTCTTT. The chain combines TRBV5-8 with TRBJ1-1; D not certain. Germline values: CDR1 SGHTS, CDR2 YDEGEE. Trimming pared 1 base from V and 0 bases from J, leaving 7 bases between. The CDR3 has 14 residues.

The rearrangement joins TRBV12-3 or TRBV12-4 to TRBJ2-7, with D possibly matching TRBD2 (6 bases). V was cut by 3 bases and J by 5 bases, with 29 bases left in between. This CDR3 comprises 19 residues. For the CDR3, the DNA is TGTGCCAGCAGTTTCCGGTGGGAGGACCGGGACCCAACGCCTAACGAGCAGTACTTC. This sequence encodes CASSFRWEDRDPTPNEQYF.

There are many counts of this clonotype. The genes are TRBV7-9 and TRBJ1-2; TRBD1 is a possible D gene (5 bases). This CDR3 is 14 amino acids long. V was cut by 8 bases and J by 7 bases, with 20 bases left in between. Germline CDR1 is SEHNR and CDR2 is FQNEAQ (reference sequence). The chain's CDR3 is CASAQRGTFVGYTF. DNA for the CDR3: TGTGCCAGCGCCCAAAGGGGTACGTTCGTTGGCTACACCTTC.

This clonotype was detected only a few times. This chain joins TRBV5-1 and TRBJ2-7; D possibly matches TRBD1 or TRBD2 (7 bases each). The CDR3 spans 18 residues. The V and J ends lost 0 bases and 2 bases respectively, with 21 bases between them. Germline assignment: CDR1 SGHRS and CDR2 YFSETQ. The DNA of the CDR3 is TGCGCCAGCAGCTTGGCCGGGGAAGCGGGACAGTCCCCCTACGAGCAGTACTTC. This codes for CASSLAGEAGQSPYEQYF. The variable domain in full, completed from reference TRBV5-1 and TRBJ2-7, reads KAGVTQTPRYLIKTRGQQVTLSCSPISGHRSVSWYQQTPGQGLQFLFEYFSETQRNKGNFPGRFSGRQFSNSRSEMNVSTLELGDSALYLCASSLAGEAGQSPYEQYFGPGTRLTVT.

J is TRBJ1-1 and V is TRBV11-1; tentatively, D is TRBD1 (6 bases). The V gene lost 8 bases and the J gene lost 11 bases, with 21 bases spanning the gap. Germline CDR1 and CDR2: SGHAT and FQDESV (reference sequence). The CDR3 length is 13 residues. The CDR3 region has the DNA TGTGCCAGCCGCCCTCCCCGGGGGGGGGCCGCTTTCTTT. The encoded protein is CASRPPRGGAAFF.

V is TRBV18 and J is TRBJ2-5; D gene ambiguous. The CDR3 length is 12 residues. Trimming removed 3 bases from V and 2 bases from J, with 4 bases in between. The germline V gene encodes CDR1 KGHSH and CDR2 LQKENI. CDR3 in DNA: TGTGCCAGCTCACCGGCGCAAGAGACCCAGTACTTC. It yields the protein CASSPAQETQYF.

Details on this clonotype: A read error may be the cause here, since a much bigger clone is one base away. The V call is TRBV19, the J call TRBJ1-3; D uncertain. Germline V lookup: CDR1 LNHDA, CDR2 SQIVND (reference sequence). The length of the CDR3 is 13 residues. The CDR3 reads CATGENSGNAIYF. CDR3 nucleotides: TGTGCCACGGGAGAGAACTCTGGAAACGCCATATATTTT.

This clonotype was detected many times. This chain uses TRBV3-1 with TRBJ1-5; TRBD1 aligns across 8 bases. CDR3 length: 12 amino acids. The germline gives CDR1 LGHDT, CDR2 YNNKEL (reference sequence). J gave up 11 bases and V 2 bases, and 2 bases lay outside the gene matches. The CDR3 region has the DNA TGTGCCAGCAGCCAACAGGGGGCAGCCCAGCATTTT. It is translated as CASSQQGAAQHF.

The rearrangement joins TRBV9 to TRBJ2-7; 10 bases fit TRBD1. The CDR3 has 16 amino acids. The germline V gene encodes CDR1 SGDLS and CDR2 YYNGEE. V lost 3 bases and J lost 4; bases outside the gene matches: 10. The CDR3 sequence: CASSALSGQGIYEQYF. The CDR3 DNA reads TGTGCCAGCAGCGCGTTGTCGGGACAGGGGATATACGAGCAGTACTTC.

This clonotype was observed a few times. This rearrangement joins TRBV3-1 to TRBJ1-1; weak D call: TRBD1 (6 bases). Trimming removed 6 bases at V and 3 bases at J, with 11 bases between. The CDR3 extends over 13 amino acids. Germline V CDR1 and CDR2: LGHDT, YNNKEL (reference sequence). Here the CDR3 DNA reads TGTGCCAGCAGTCTAGGACAGCACACTGAAGCTTTCTTT. Translated: CASSLGQHTEAFF.